A few counts support the clone carrying this T cell receptor beta chain. Its specificity is not known. The entry originates in a study of T cell repertoires in cytomegalovirus infection. Study details: Selection of CMV epitopes for the study included recently identified HLA-C-restricted and well-studied HLA-B-restricted ones. Matching HLA type, along with CMV infection, was indicated by public TCR beta signatures. Whole-study results and caveats: Summed frequency of shared TCR beta families picked out CMV carriers who also had the relevant HLA. The ex vivo response was dominated by HLA-C-restricted CMV-specific TCR beta clonotypes.

In TCRdb, the reads were re-called with MiXCR into one record per CDR3 protein. The sample contains hundreds of thousands of distinct CDR3 sequences, 40% to 50% of which appear only once. CDR1 is DFQATT and CDR2 is SNEGSKA in the germline V gene (reference sequence). CDR3 length: 11 residues. V dropped 0 bases and J dropped 4 bases, with 3 bases sitting between them. The sequence was obtained from a human donor in good health (CMV status not recorded). Some clones in this sample may be carry-over from other donors' samples. This chain connects TRBV20-1 to TRBJ2-5, with no clear D. Sample: cultured PBMCs, taken from culture after CMV antigen stimulation. The CDR3 loop reads CSARDGETQYF. Here the CDR3 DNA reads TGCAGTGCTAGAGATGGAGAGACCCAGTACTTC.